These 8 T cell receptor beta chains were all obtained from the same sample, sequenced in a study of blood T cell repertoires in COVID-19. This table comes from immunoSEQ multiplex PCR, and its TCRdb copy is limited to in-frame clones, with some not included. Seen here are tens of thousands of clones, 75% to 85% observed once, and the top ten hold about 9.3%. The sample comprised peripheral blood. Receptor source: a woman aged 70 to 79 with acute or convalescent COVID-19.

Here the CDR3 DNA reads TGTGCCAGCAGCCAAGAGGTGTCCGGGGGGGCATACGAGCAGTACTTC. Amino acid sequence: CASSQEVSGGAYEQYF. The rearrangement uses TRBV4-2 and TRBJ2-7; 8 nucleotides line up with TRBD2. From germline, CDR1 is LGHNA and CDR2 YNFKEQ. After removal of 0 bases from V and 4 bases from J, the junction contained 8 bases not matched to a gene. CDR3 length: 16 amino acids.

The rearrangement joins TRBV9 to TRBJ2-2; 10 positions match TRBD1. This CDR3 has 16 amino acids. V was pared by 6 bases and J by 3 bases, with 8 bases of the junction left unmatched. Germline V gene lookup returns CDR1 SGDLS and CDR2 YYNGEE. CDR3 sequence (DNA): TGTGCCAGCAACTCCGGGACAGGGGCCTACACCGGGGAGCTGTTTTTT. Its protein is CASNSGTGAYTGELFF.

The V call is TRBV25-1, the J call TRBJ2-7; TRBD2 matches 7 bases. Germline values: CDR1 MGHDK, CDR2 SYGVNS. V lost 0 bases to trimming and J lost 2 bases; unmatched junction nucleotides: 1. The CDR3 contains 14 residues. As DNA, the CDR3 is TGTGCCAGCAGTGAATACGCGGGAGCCTACGAGCAGTACTTC. Translating gives CASSEYAGAYEQYF.

The chain carries TRBV5-1 and TRBJ2-3; the match to TRBD2 covers 10 bases. V shed 4 bases and J 4 bases; nucleotides not matched to a gene: 9. Germline V gives CDR1 SGHRS, CDR2 YFSETQ. The CDR3 length is 16 residues. The CDR3: CASSLSGGSRSDTQYF. In DNA form, the CDR3 reads TGCGCCAGCAGCCTTAGCGGGGGGTCCAGGTCAGATACGCAGTATTTT.

The chain is built from TRBV3-1 (or the pseudogene TRBV3-2) and TRBJ1-1, with D possibly TRBD1 on 5 matching bases. The CDR3 is 12 residues long. Germline V gene lookup returns CDR1 LGHDT and CDR2 YNNKEL (reference sequence). V lost 4 bases and J lost 6, with 9 bases in between. CDR3 protein: CASSPGTSEAFF. DNA for the CDR3: TGTGCCAGCAGCCCGGGGACTTCTGAAGCTTTCTTT.

This clone was detected only a few times. V is TRBV28 and J is TRBJ1-5; 9 nucleotides line up with TRBD1. Germline values: CDR1 MDHEN, CDR2 SYDVKM. The CDR3 extends over 15 amino acids. V was clipped by 4 bases and J by 7 bases; unmatched bases: 8. CDR3: CASSSLQGAEQPQHF. The CDR3 nucleotides are TGTGCCAGCAGTTCTCTACAGGGGGCCGAGCAGCCCCAGCATTTT.

V and J are TRBV29-1 and TRBJ1-1; a weak D match, TRBD1 (5 bases). The V gene lost 7 bases and the J gene lost 6 bases, with 12 bases spanning the gap. Germline loops: CDR1 SQVTM, CDR2 ANQGSEA. This CDR3 has 11 residues. CDR3 loop: CSADPGAEAFF. The CDR3 nucleotides are TGCAGCGCAGACCCGGGGGCTGAAGCTTTCTTT.

V usage is TRBV28 and J usage is TRBJ2-1; TRBD1 aligns across 7 bases. Looked up from germline, CDR1 is MDHEN and CDR2 is SYDVKM. This CDR3 spans 16 amino acids. V was clipped by 8 bases and J by 4 bases; unmatched bases: 14. The CDR3 loop reads CASRRQGTFGYNEQFF. For the CDR3, the DNA is TGTGCCAGCCGCCGACAGGGTACTTTTGGGTACAATGAGCAGTTCTTC. Combining the CDR3 with reference TRBV28 and TRBJ2-1 gives the whole variable domain DVKVTQSSRYLVKRTGEKVFLECVQDMDHENMFWYRQDPGLGLRLIYFSYDVKMKEKGDIPEGYSVSREKKERFSLILESASTNQTSMYLCASRRQGTFGYNEQFFGPGTRLTVL.